This T cell receptor (beta chain) appears in the sequencing data of a study of T-cell reconstitution after alpha-beta-depleted transplantation in children. Overall study results and limits: By one year post-transplant, T-cell counts and diversity largely arose from T cells that were newly produced. Roughly two months post-transplant, alpha-beta T cells reportedly originated from several hundred graft clones that had expanded. Surviving recipient T cells and intrathymic progenitors accounted for some patients' high TCRbeta diversity at day 60.

This sample's TCRbeta library carried unique molecular identifier barcodes. TCRdb reprocessed the PCR reads via MiXCR and lists one record per CDR3 protein. The data show more than 400,000 distinct CDR3 sequences, over 9.5% seen once. Trimming took 7 bases from V and 4 from J; bases not matched to a gene: 11. The CDR3 extends over 15 amino acids. Germline V gives CDR1 DFQATT, CDR2 SNEGSKA (reference sequence). Concerning this clonotype: The target antigen is unknown.

This specimen was PBMCs, mostly from graft donor cells, taken 180 days after TCRalphabeta/CD19-depleted stem cell transplant. The V call is TRBV20-1, the J call TRBJ2-1; TRBD2 agrees at 9 bases. The clonotype originates from a female patient between 2 and 15 years old who had a stem cell transplant for aplastic anemia, so the T cells may come from the graft donor. The CDR3 bases are TGCAGTGTGACTGGCGGGAGGGCCTCATACAATGAGCAGTTCTTC. This translates into CSVTGGRASYNEQFF.